This T cell receptor (beta chain) was recorded in a study of control samples from healthy donors and cancer patients. Here immunoSEQ multiplex PCR was the method, and the copy in TCRdb shows in-frame clones only, minus some. Altogether some 210,000 clones are present, approximately 90% being singletons, with the ten largest covering around 1.9%. Germline-derived CDR1 and CDR2 are DFQATT and SNEGSKA (reference sequence). V was pared by 3 bases and J by 0 bases, with 12 bases between. CDR3 length: 14 amino acids. V and J are TRBV20-1 and TRBJ2-7; tentative D call: TRBD1 (6 bases). Material: blood. This receptor was identified in a man aged 25-45 years in good health. CDR3 protein: CSASAGGHSYEQYF. In DNA, the CDR3 is TGCAGTGCTAGTGCTGGGGGACACTCCTACGAGCAGTACTTC.